The 21 T cell receptor beta chains in this list originate from one sample, sequenced in a study of blood T cells in healthy people across ages. Together with a sample-barcoded 5' primer, a J-beta primer mix was included in a second PCR lasting roughly 6 to 12 cycles. Each CDR3 protein is one row after TCRdb ran MiXCR on the 5' RACE reads. The data show 1.5 million to 2 million distinct CDR3 sequences, around 48% seen once. Sequenced sample: blood. Source of these receptors: a woman aged 40-49 years in good health.

Worth noting for this clonotype: Germline and junction disagree at one end, which may indicate a read error. The chain employs TRBV18 and TRBJ2-4; a possible D gene is TRBD1 (6 bases). Per the germline V gene, CDR1 is KGHSH and CDR2 is LQKENI. The CDR3 is 11 amino acids. CDR3 sequence reads: CASSPRDIRYF. CDR3 DNA: TGTGCCAGCTCACCAAGGGACATTCGGTACTTC.

The genes are TRBV20-1 and TRBJ2-7, with unresolved D. Germline V gene lookup returns CDR1 DFQATT and CDR2 SNEGSKA (reference sequence). V was clipped by 0 bases and J by 3 bases, with 9 bases between them. The CDR3 is 13 amino acids. In DNA form, the CDR3 reads TGCAGTGCTAGAGATATGGGGATCTACGAGCAGTACTTC. It specifies CSARDMGIYEQYF.

This clonotype was recorded once. A read error may produce the germline difference seen at one junction end. The chain combines TRBV6-2 or TRBV6-3 with TRBJ2-7; 11 bases align to TRBD2. The CDR3 loop spans 15 amino acids. The V gene's germline CDR1 is MNHEY and CDR2 SVGEGT. CDR3 nucleotide sequence: TGTGCCGGCAGCTTCCGTATAGCGGGGGGGCCTCCCCAGTACTTC. It specifies CAGSFRIAGGPPQYF.

This clonotype came up a few times. The chain employs TRBV25-1 and TRBJ2-4; no definite D call. The V gene's germline CDR1 is MGHDK and CDR2 SYGVNS. This CDR3 is 14 amino acids long. V was trimmed by 2 bases and J by 2 bases, leaving 7 bases between them. Written as DNA, the CDR3 is TGTGCCAGCAGTGAAACTGGGACCAAAAACATTCAGTACTTC. As protein: CASSETGTKNIQYF.

In this sample, this clonotype turned up a few times. This rearrangement joins TRBV12-3 or TRBV12-4 to TRBJ2-3; perhaps D is TRBD1 or TRBD2 (6 bases each). V was clipped by 6 bases and J by 4 bases, with 17 bases between them. This CDR3 is 15 amino acids long. DNA for the CDR3: TGTGCCAGCAGAGACGCCAACAGGGAGGCAGATACGCAGTATTTT. This gives the protein CASRDANREADTQYF.

This clonotype was recorded a few times. The chain combines TRBV20-1 with TRBJ2-3; TRBD1 matches 11 bases. V lost 0 bases and J lost 2; bases outside the gene matches: 7. This CDR3 spans 17 amino acids. Per germline, CDR1 DFQATT and CDR2 SNEGSKA (reference sequence). The CDR3 sequence: CSARDLWTGGSTDTQYF. Here the CDR3 DNA reads TGCAGTGCTAGAGATTTGTGGACAGGGGGCTCCACAGATACGCAGTATTTT.

This clonotype was seen at least ten times. J is TRBJ2-1 and V is TRBV12-3 or TRBV12-4, with D unresolved. The germline V and J ends were trimmed by 2 bases and 10 bases, with 6 bases remaining between them. The length of the CDR3 is 11 residues. CDR3 coding DNA: TGTGCCAGCAGTTTATCCCCCGAGCAGTTCTTC. Translated, it gives CASSLSPEQFF.

The V gene is TRBV7-8, the J gene TRBJ2-7, with D tentatively TRBD2 (5 bases). This CDR3 has 15 residues. Trimming stripped 1 base from V and 4 bases from J, with 14 bases between. CDR1 is SGHVS, CDR2 FQNEAQ, per germline. The CDR3 coding sequence is TGTGCCAGCAGCTTAGACTCCCCTAGCTCATACGAGCAGTACTTC. Amino acid sequence: CASSLDSPSSYEQYF. Variable domain in full (rest from reference TRBV7-8 and TRBJ2-7): GAGVSQSPRYKVAKRGQDVALRCDPISGHVSLFWYQQALGQGPEFLTYFQNEAQLDKSGLPSDRFFAERPEGSVSTLKIQRTQQEDSAVYLCASSLDSPSSYEQYFGPGTRLTVT.

V is TRBV29-1 and J is TRBJ1-4; 7 nucleotides align to TRBD1. V was pared by 4 bases and J by 7 bases, with 6 bases of the junction left unmatched. There are 13 residues in the CDR3. Germline-derived CDR1 and CDR2 are SQVTM and ANQGSEA. CDR3 sequence (DNA): TGCAGCGTTGGGACAGGACTAGGTGAAAAACTGTTTTTT. Protein sequence: CSVGTGLGEKLFF.

This clonotype has more than one count but fewer than ten. J is TRBJ1-1 and V is TRBV3-1; a weak D match, TRBD1 (6 bases). V was shortened by 4 bases and J by 2 bases, with 14 bases between the two germline ends. The CDR3 contains 15 residues. Germline-derived CDR1 and CDR2 are LGHDT and YNNKEL (reference sequence). CDR3 region: CASSPTSGANTEAFF. The CDR3 DNA reads as TGTGCCAGCAGCCCCACCTCAGGGGCAAACACTGAAGCTTTCTTT. The entire variable domain, with the rest obtained from reference TRBV3-1 and TRBJ1-1, is as follows: DTAVSQTPKYLVTQMGNDKSIKCEQNLGHDTMYWYKQDSKKFLKIMFSYNNKELIINETVPNRFSPKSPDKAHLNLHINSLELGDSAVYFCASSPTSGANTEAFFGQGTRLTVV.

The chain links TRBV28 to TRBJ1-2; 7 bases fit TRBD1. This CDR3 region has 17 residues. V trimming: 8 bases; J trimming: 2 bases; junction bases outside the gene matches: 17. The germline V gene encodes CDR1 MDHEN and CDR2 SYDVKM. The chain's CDR3 is CASGGLLRDRKNYGYTF. CDR3 coding DNA: TGTGCCAGCGGGGGCCTTCTCCGGGACAGAAAAAACTATGGCTACACCTTC.

For this clonotype: One junction end disagrees with the germline gene, perhaps due to a read error. In DNA form, the CDR3 reads TGTGCCAGCGGAGGACAGGGTGAATACGAGCAGTATTTC. As protein: CASGGQGEYEQYF. This chain connects TRBV12-3 or TRBV12-4 to TRBJ2-3; 8 nucleotides match TRBD1. The CDR3 contains 13 residues.

There are a few counts of this clonotype. The V call is TRBV25-1, the J call TRBJ2-4; D gene uncertain. The V gene's germline CDR1 is MGHDK and CDR2 SYGVNS. Trimming shortened V by 6 bases and J by 0 bases, and 9 bases separated the two germline ends. The CDR3 has 14 amino acids. CDR3: CASRELGAKNIQYF. Written as DNA, the CDR3 is TGTGCCAGCAGGGAACTGGGAGCCAAAAACATTCAGTACTTC.

This clonotype was counted between two and nine times. This chain uses TRBV6-5 with TRBJ1-5; 9 nucleotides match TRBD1. CDR1 is MNHEY and CDR2 is SVGAGI in the germline V gene. The J segment lost 1 base and the V segment lost 5 bases, leaving 6 bases of the junction unmatched. The CDR3 has 16 amino acids. The CDR3 is CASSRTGGMSNQPQHF. The CDR3 nucleotides read TGTGCCAGCAGTCGTACAGGGGGCATGAGCAATCAGCCCCAGCATTTT.

This clonotype turned up a few times. The rearrangement links TRBV7-8 to TRBJ2-6, with 7 nucleotides matching TRBD2. Germline V gives CDR1 SGHVS, CDR2 FQNEAQ. This CDR3 is 17 amino acids long. The V segment lost 0 bases and the J segment 0 bases; nucleotides outside the gene matches: 2. The CDR3 loop reads CASSLAGGFSGANVLTF. DNA of the CDR3: TGTGCCAGCAGCTTAGCGGGGGGGTTCTCTGGGGCCAACGTCCTGACTTTC.

There are a few counts of this clonotype. The genes are TRBV14 and TRBJ2-5; 11 nucleotides agree with TRBD2. CDR3 length: 15 amino acids. Looked up from germline, CDR1 is SGHDN and CDR2 is FVKESK. The J segment lost 5 bases and the V segment lost 5 bases, leaving 7 bases of the junction unmatched. In DNA, the CDR3 is TGTGCCAGCAGCAACCTAGCGGGGGGTTCCGAGACCCAGTACTTC. Translating gives CASSNLAGGSETQYF.

The chain links TRBV6-5 to TRBJ2-6, with TRBD1 identical over 9 bases. The CDR3 runs 15 residues. The V gene end was trimmed by 7 bases and the J gene end by 4 bases; junction bases not matched to a gene: 5. CDR1 and CDR2 from the germline V gene are MNHEY and SVGAGI. As DNA, the CDR3 is TGTGCCAGCACCAGGACAGGGGTAGGGGCCAACGTCCTGACTTTC. This sequence encodes CASTRTGVGANVLTF.

The chain uses TRBV4-3 and TRBJ2-7; D gene unclear. The CDR3 length is 16 residues. V was trimmed by 0 bases and J by 2 bases, leaving 14 bases between them. Germline CDR1 LGHNA, CDR2 YSLEER. The CDR3 bases are TGCGCCAGCAGCCAAGATCAAGTGGGTATTACCTACGAGCAGTACTTC. Translated: CASSQDQVGITYEQYF.

This clonotype was seen more than once but under ten times. The chain couples TRBV28 to TRBJ2-5, with a possible D match to TRBD2 (6 bases). The CDR3 is 15 residues long. Germline assignment: CDR1 MDHEN and CDR2 SYDVKM. V was clipped by 6 bases and J by 1 base, with 15 bases between them. In nucleotides, the CDR3 is TGTGCCAGCAGCCCTGTTTTCGGGGGCCAAGAGACCCAGTACTTC. This codes for CASSPVFGGQETQYF. Supplemented by reference TRBV28 and TRBJ2-5, the full variable domain reads DVKVTQSSRYLVKRTGEKVFLECVQDMDHENMFWYRQDPGLGLRLIYFSYDVKMKEKGDIPEGYSVSREKKERFSLILESASTNQTSMYLCASSPVFGGQETQYFGPGTRLLVL.

V gene TRBV12-3 or TRBV12-4 combines with J gene TRBJ2-3; D is uncertain. This CDR3 is built from 15 residues. V was clipped by 5 bases and J by 0 bases, with 12 bases between them. CDR3 loop: CASSARPGSTDTQYF. DNA for the CDR3: TGTGCCAGCAGTGCCCGCCCCGGGAGCACAGATACGCAGTATTTT.

This clonotype showed up just a few times. The chain employs TRBV4-3 and TRBJ2-7; D is uncertain. This CDR3 is built from 14 residues. In germline, CDR1 is LGHNA, CDR2 YSLEER. The germline V and J ends were trimmed by 4 bases and 1 base, with 11 bases remaining between them. This CDR3 is CASSPSGRSYEQYF. CDR3 nucleotide sequence: TGCGCCAGCAGCCCCTCAGGCAGGTCCTACGAGCAGTACTTC.